Listed below are T cell receptor beta chains from one sample, sequenced in a study of blood T cell repertoires in COVID-19. Profiled with immunoSEQ multiplex PCR; TCRdb holds only in-frame clones, not every one. The data show around 400,000 clones, with about 89% seen just once and more than 1% held by the top ten. The specimen sequenced was peripheral blood. These receptors all stem from a man in his forties with acute or convalescent COVID-19. The CDR3 runs from the conserved cysteine through the conserved F or W. Fields, in order: V gene, clone size, J gene, D gene, CDR3 protein, CDR3 DNA. D genes are given only for firm matches. Size values are once, few and many counts, or a class for expanded clones, and some rows have none.

>TRBV5-1|-|TRBJ2-5|TRBD2
CASSPSGTAQETQYF
TGCGCCAGCAGCCCCAGCGGGACGGCTCAAGAGACCCAGTACTTC
>TRBV6-6|-|TRBJ1-1|-
CASSPSDPVTEAFF
TGTGCCAGCAGCCCAAGCGACCCCGTGACTGAAGCTTTCTTT
>TRBV12-3/TRBV12-4|-|TRBJ2-2|-
CASSFSVGELFF
TGTGCCAGCAGTTTTAGCGTCGGGGAGCTGTTTTTT
>TRBV6-5|-|TRBJ1-3|-
CASIARGNTIYF
TGTGCCAGCATAGCCCGCGGAAACACCATATATTTT
>TRBV2|-|TRBJ2-5|-
CASIVFSGQETQYF
TGTGCCAGCATTGTTTTTAGCGGTCAAGAGACCCAGTACTTC
>TRBV9|-|TRBJ2-7|TRBD2
CASSLAGLAGTYEQYF
TGTGCCAGCAGCCTTGCTGGGCTAGCGGGCACCTACGAGCAGTACTTC
>TRBV28|once|TRBJ1-5|TRBD1
CASSLDRGASQPQHF
TGTGCCAGCAGTCTGGACAGGGGCGCGTCTCAGCCCCAGCATTTT
>TRBV28|-|TRBJ2-3|TRBD2
CASSFSPPGTSGGPSTDTQYF
TGTGCCAGCAGTTTTTCCCCCCCTGGGACTAGCGGGGGACCTAGCACAGATACGCAGTATTTT
>TRBV4-1|-|TRBJ1-1|-
CASSQGLYTEAFF
TGCGCCAGCAGCCAAGGACTCTACACTGAAGCTTTCTTT
>TRBV7-3|-|TRBJ1-2|-
CASSPPGVAYGYTF
TGTGCCAGCAGTCCGCCCGGGGTGGCCTATGGCTACACCTTC
>TRBV5-1|-|TRBJ2-2|-
CASSLTGLGTGELFF
TGCGCCAGCAGCTTAACAGGGTTAGGTACCGGGGAGCTGTTTTTT
>TRBV7-6|-|TRBJ1-3|-
CASSLIGSGGVSGNTIYF
TGTGCCAGCAGCTTAATCGGGTCCGGGGGGGTCTCTGGAAACACCATATATTTT
>TRBV10-1|-|TRBJ2-5|-
CASSEAVAGGQETQYF
TGCGCCAGCAGTGAAGCGGTGGCGGGCGGACAAGAGACCCAGTACTTC
>TRBV7-2|-|TRBJ2-1|TRBD2
CASSLGLLAGGPNQQFF
TGTGCCAGCAGCTTAGGTTTACTAGCGGGGGGTCCCAATCAGCAGTTCTTC
>TRBV2|-|TRBJ2-5|-
CASSPPTGGYQYF
TGTGCCAGCAGTCCCCCGACAGGAGGATACCAGTACTTC
>TRBV7-2|-|TRBJ1-2|TRBD1
CAITQRGLRYTF
TGTGCCATCACGCAGAGGGGGCTCAGATACACCTTC
>TRBV3-1/TRBV3-2|-|TRBJ2-7|-
CASSQVSRDYEQYF
TGTGCCAGCAGCCAAGTTTCGCGGGATTACGAGCAGTACTTC
>TRBV19|-|TRBJ1-4|TRBD1
CASTYNRGLPYFEKLFF
TGTGCCAGTACCTATAACAGGGGGCTTCCGTACTTTGAAAAACTGTTTTTT
>TRBV4-3|-|TRBJ2-1|TRBD2
CASSQDGDGGDYNEQFF
TGCGCCAGCAGCCAAGACGGAGACGGGGGGGACTACAATGAGCAGTTCTTC
>TRBV19|many|TRBJ1-6|-
CASSGGRSPLHF
TGTGCCAGTAGTGGAGGGCGATCACCCCTCCACTTT
>TRBV5-1|-|TRBJ2-4|TRBD1
CASSLGVTGENIQYF
TGCGCCAGCAGCTTGGGGGTTACAGGGGAAAACATTCAGTACTTC
>TRBV19|-|TRBJ1-1|TRBD1
CASSIETGGEAFF
TGTGCCAGTAGTATAGAAACAGGGGGTGAAGCTTTCTTT
>TRBV5-1|-|TRBJ2-7|TRBD2
CASSLIEAGGPHEQYF
TGCGCCAGCAGCTTGATTGAAGCGGGAGGGCCCCACGAGCAGTACTTC
>TRBV28|-|TRBJ1-2|-
CASSLLSETGIYGYTF
TGTGCCAGCAGTTTACTTTCGGAGACAGGTATTTATGGCTACACCTTC
>TRBV7-2|-|TRBJ1-6|-
CASSLPEVRNSPLHF
TGTGCCAGCAGCTTGCCCGAGGTTCGGAATTCACCCCTCCACTTT
>TRBV14|-|TRBJ1-5|-
CASSPGFRQPQHF
TGTGCCAGCAGTCCAGGGTTTAGACAGCCCCAGCATTTT
>TRBV10-3|-|TRBJ1-2|TRBD1
CAISESNRGPNYGYTF
TGTGCCATCAGTGAGTCTAATAGGGGGCCTAACTATGGCTACACCTTC
>TRBV18|-|TRBJ1-1|-
CASSPTIDYEAFF
TGTGCCAGCTCACCAACTATAGATTATGAAGCTTTCTTT
>TRBV28|-|TRBJ2-4|-
CASRERLDIQYF
TGTGCCAGCAGGGAGCGGCTAGACATTCAGTACTTC
>TRBV15|-|TRBJ1-2|-
CATSRDRGSPNYGYTF
TGTGCCACCAGCAGAGATCGGGGTAGCCCCAACTATGGCTACACCTTC
>TRBV6-6|-|TRBJ2-7|-
CASRSPGGLDEQYF
TGTGCCAGCAGGAGCCCTGGCGGGCTAGACGAGCAGTACTTC
>TRBV3-1/TRBV3-2|-|TRBJ2-7|TRBD1
CASSERLGTAYEQYF
TGTGCCAGCAGCGAACGCCTCGGGACAGCTTACGAGCAGTACTTC
>TRBV9|once|TRBJ2-5|TRBD2
CASSPGLGGETQYF
TGTGCCAGCAGCCCCGGACTAGGTGGGGAGACCCAGTACTTC
>TRBV7-3|-|TRBJ2-5|TRBD2
CASSPSGAETQYF
TGTGCCAGCAGCCCAAGCGGGGCAGAGACCCAGTACTTC
>TRBV5-1|-|TRBJ2-5|-
CASSLQTSGETQYF
TGCGCCAGCAGCCTCCAAACGAGCGGGGAGACCCAGTACTTC
>TRBV7-2|-|TRBJ1-1|TRBD1
CASSDTGTGATEAFF
TGTGCCAGCAGCGACACCGGGACAGGGGCCACTGAAGCTTTCTTT
>TRBV2|-|TRBJ2-2|TRBD2
CASSGLAGPGELFF
TGTGCCAGCAGTGGACTAGCGGGGCCCGGGGAGCTGTTTTTT
>TRBV3-1/TRBV3-2|once|TRBJ2-7|TRBD1
CASSPDRDASEQYF
TGTGCCAGCAGCCCAGACAGGGATGCGTCTGAGCAGTACTTC
>TRBV3-1/TRBV3-2|-|TRBJ1-2|-
CASSQADRHYGYTF
TGTGCCAGCAGCCAGGCCGACAGACACTATGGCTACACCTTC
>TRBV27|-|TRBJ1-5|-
CASSPGQYQPQHF
TGTGCCAGCAGCCCCGGACAATATCAGCCCCAGCATTTT
>TRBV28|-|TRBJ1-6|TRBD1
CASSLYGTGENNSPLHF
TGTGCCAGCAGTTTATACGGGACAGGAGAGAATAATTCACCCCTCCACTTT
>TRBV6-2/TRBV6-3|-|TRBJ2-7|TRBD1
CASSSRQGADEQYF
TGTGCCAGCAGTTCTAGACAGGGGGCGGACGAGCAGTACTTC
>TRBV5-1|-|TRBJ2-7|TRBD1
CASSLSPFPGQSYEQYF
TGCGCCAGCAGCTTGAGTCCATTCCCGGGACAGAGCTACGAGCAGTACTTC
>TRBV19|-|TRBJ2-7|TRBD2
CASSISTSGSFYEQYF
TGTGCCAGTAGTATTTCCACTAGCGGGAGTTTCTACGAGCAGTACTTC
>TRBV27|-|TRBJ2-3|-
CATAGDTQYF
TGTGCCACAGCAGGGGATACGCAGTATTTT
>TRBV30|-|TRBJ2-7|-
CAWTRQGRAYEQYF
TGTGCCTGGACCCGACAGGGGAGGGCCTACGAGCAGTACTTC
>TRBV29-1|-|TRBJ2-3|-
CSVGQDRDTDTQYF
TGCAGCGTTGGGCAGGACAGAGACACAGATACGCAGTATTTT